This passage covers 21 T cell receptor beta chains from one sample sequenced in a study of T cell responses to AZD1222 COVID-19 vaccine (dated by TCRdb to 2020 to 2023). The library was obtained by the immunoSEQ multiplex PCR assay. TCRdb took over this immuneACCESS table, retaining in-frame rearrangements with V and J assigned. Such tables are incomplete; in checked studies, under half of the missing clones stem from an unresolved V gene, and the remainder is unexplained. Counted in this sample were some 150,000 clones; about 92% of them appeared once. The ten most abundant clones make up around 4.5% of the sample. The time point label here, explained by the study, means: baseline before first vaccination. What the treatment or condition label conveys for this sample: meningococcal conjugate vaccine given as trial control. The sequenced sample was peripheral blood, obtained on day 0 of MenACWY control vaccination. The receptor set was obtained from an adult in good health.

The CDR3 DNA reads TGTGCCAGTAGTACCTGGATACTATCAGGTACAGATACGCAGTATTTT. Translating gives CASSTWILSGTDTQYF. V usage is TRBV19 and J usage is TRBJ2-3, with no clear D. Trimming cost V 4 bases and J 3 bases, with 17 bases left between them. CDR3 length: 16 amino acids. Germline CDR1 is LNHDA and CDR2 is SQIVND (reference sequence).

This chain joins TRBV28 and TRBJ2-7, with 7 bases lining up with TRBD2. The CDR3 length is 15 residues. Germline V lookup: CDR1 MDHEN, CDR2 SYDVKM. The V gene end was trimmed by 6 bases and the J gene end by 2 bases; junction bases not matched to a gene: 10. CDR3 DNA sequence: TGTGCCAGCAGGGCCGGAGGCGGGAGCCCCTACGAGCAGTACTTC. Translating it yields CASRAGGGSPYEQYF.

The chain joins TRBV29-1 to TRBJ2-1; TRBD2 aligns across 13 bases. With 1 base clipped from V and 7 bases from J, the junction kept 7 bases outside the gene matches. The CDR3 has 16 amino acids. The germline V gene has CDR1 SQVTM and CDR2 ANQGSEA. CDR3 sequence reads: CSVEGGTSGNWNEQFF. The CDR3 DNA reads TGCAGCGTTGAAGGAGGGACTAGCGGGAATTGGAATGAGCAGTTCTTC.

The rearrangement uses TRBV30 and TRBJ1-6; TRBD1 agrees at 7 bases. Trimming cost V 3 bases and J 3 bases; bases outside gene matches: 8. The germline V gene has CDR1 GTSNPN and CDR2 SVGIG (reference sequence). The CDR3 covers 16 residues. As DNA, the CDR3 is TGTGCCTGGAGACCAACAGGGGAAGGCTATAATTCACCCCTCCACTTT. It codes for CAWRPTGEGYNSPLHF.

CDR3 nucleotide sequence: TGTGCCAGCAGTTACTCCCCAGACAGGAACACTGAAGCTTTCTTT. Amino acid sequence: CASSYSPDRNTEAFF. The V gene is TRBV6-5, the J gene TRBJ1-1; tentative D call: TRBD1 (5 bases). The V gene lost 0 bases and the J gene lost 1 base, with 9 bases spanning the gap. The CDR3 runs 15 residues. Per the germline V gene, CDR1 is MNHEY and CDR2 is SVGAGI.

This chain uses TRBV19 with TRBJ2-5, with 9 bases fitting TRBD1. This CDR3 region has 14 residues. Losses at the gene ends were 4 bases for V and 5 bases for J; bases not matched to a gene: 5. From germline, CDR1 is LNHDA and CDR2 SQIVND (reference sequence). The CDR3, as DNA: TGTGCCAGTAGTACGGACAGGGGAGACGAGACCCAGTACTTC. Translated, it gives CASSTDRGDETQYF.

This rearrangement joins TRBV19 to TRBJ1-2; tentative D call: TRBD1 (5 bases). V dropped 0 bases and J dropped 3 bases, with 14 bases sitting between them. The CDR3 consists of 16 residues. CDR1 and CDR2 from the germline V gene are LNHDA and SQIVND (reference sequence). CDR3 protein: CASSIDRQNPYYGYTF. The DNA of the CDR3 is TGTGCCAGTAGTATAGACCGACAGAATCCATACTATGGCTACACCTTC. Full variable domain (remainder filled in from reference TRBV19 and TRBJ1-2): DGGITQSPKYLFRKEGQNVTLSCEQNLNHDAMYWYRQDPGQGLRLIYYSQIVNDFQKGDIAEGYSVSREKKESFPLTVTSAQKNPTAFYLCASSIDRQNPYYGYTFGSGTRLTVV.

The chain joins TRBV6-5 to TRBJ1-1, with a weak D call TRBD1 (5 bases). V was trimmed by 2 bases and J by 7 bases, leaving 8 bases between them. The germline gives CDR1 MNHEY, CDR2 SVGAGI. The CDR3 covers 12 residues. CDR3: CASSYKQGEAFF. Here the CDR3 DNA reads TGTGCCAGCAGTTACAAGCAGGGTGAAGCTTTCTTT.

This sequence joins TRBV4-3 and TRBJ1-5; possible D gene TRBD1, 5 bases. V lost 3 bases and J lost 6, with 15 bases in between. There are 15 residues in the CDR3. The V gene's germline CDR1 is LGHNA and CDR2 YSLEER. CDR3 DNA: TGCGCCAGCAGCCAGATGGGGGGAGTCAGTCAGCCCCAGCATTTT. This codes for CASSQMGGVSQPQHF.

The rearrangement uses TRBV5-1 and TRBJ2-2, with D possibly TRBD1 on 6 matching bases. Germline CDR1 is SGHRS and CDR2 is YFSETQ. V gave up 4 bases and J gave up 4 bases, with 29 bases separating them. This CDR3 comprises 20 residues. The CDR3 region is CASSPAPGQGAGSSTGELFF. CDR3 nucleotide sequence: TGCGCCAGCAGCCCAGCCCCGGGACAAGGAGCTGGGAGTAGCACCGGGGAGCTGTTTTTT.

The J gene is TRBJ1-5, the V gene TRBV20-1, with a possible D match to TRBD1 (5 bases). The germline V and J ends were trimmed by 3 bases and 7 bases, with 19 bases remaining between them. The CDR3 length is 15 residues. Germline V lookup: CDR1 DFQATT, CDR2 SNEGSKA (reference sequence). In nucleotides, the CDR3 is TGCAGTGCTAGTGGGGCAGGAGCCCCCTTGCAGCCCCAGCATTTT. Translation: CSASGAGAPLQPQHF.

The rearrangement uses TRBV19 and TRBJ2-1; TRBD2 matches at 16 bases. CDR3 size: 18 residues. J was trimmed by 4 bases and V by 5 bases; bases with no gene match: 8. Germline V gene data show CDR1 as LNHDA and CDR2 as SQIVND (reference sequence). CDR3 bases: TGTGCCAGTAGTCGGAGGGGGACTAGCGGGAGGGTATACAATGAGCAGTTCTTC. It encodes CASSRRGTSGRVYNEQFF.

The chain uses TRBV3-1 (or the pseudogene TRBV3-2) and TRBJ2-7; D is undetermined. Germline V gene lookup returns CDR1 LGHDT and CDR2 YNNKEL (reference sequence). Trimming pared 1 base from V and 4 bases from J, leaving 11 bases between. The CDR3 covers 14 residues. CDR3 DNA: TGTGCCAGCAGCCAAGGCCCAGGAAGGTACGAGCAGTACTTC. It translates to CASSQGPGRYEQYF.

This sequence joins TRBV25-1 and TRBJ2-5, with 7 bases fitting TRBD1. Germline loops: CDR1 MGHDK, CDR2 SYGVNS. The junction had 12 bases not matched to a gene; V was cut back by 2 bases and J by 3 bases. This CDR3 comprises 17 residues. CDR3 sequence reads: CASSEPPLRQGEETQYF. CDR3 DNA: TGTGCCAGCAGTGAACCCCCTCTACGACAGGGAGAAGAGACCCAGTACTTC.

This clone was recorded a few times. The rearrangement links TRBV7-9 to TRBJ2-5; no definite D call. Per germline, CDR1 SEHNR and CDR2 FQNEAQ (reference sequence). The V end lost 1 base, the J end lost 5 bases, and 17 bases lay between the germline ends. CDR3 length: 16 residues. CDR3 sequence reads: CASSLDNDPRRETQYF. As DNA, the CDR3 is TGTGCCAGCAGCTTAGACAATGACCCCCGGCGGGAGACCCAGTACTTC.

This clone was seen only once. This chain joins TRBV19 and TRBJ1-2; D remains ambiguous. V shed 7 bases and J shed 4 bases, with 19 bases lying between them. Germline-derived CDR1 and CDR2 are LNHDA and SQIVND (reference sequence). The CDR3 has 15 amino acids. CDR3 protein: CASNYRLTETYGYTF. CDR3 coding DNA: TGTGCCAGTAATTATCGCCTTACAGAAACCTATGGCTACACCTTC. The complete variable domain, with remaining parts taken from reference TRBV19 and TRBJ1-2, reads DGGITQSPKYLFRKEGQNVTLSCEQNLNHDAMYWYRQDPGQGLRLIYYSQIVNDFQKGDIAEGYSVSREKKESFPLTVTSAQKNPTAFYLCASNYRLTETYGYTFGSGTRLTVV.

J is TRBJ2-3 and V is TRBV4-2, with 10 bases identical to TRBD2. The CDR3 is made up of 19 amino acids. CDR1 is LGHNA and CDR2 is YNFKEQ in the germline V gene. The V gene end was trimmed by 4 bases and the J gene end by 3 bases; junction bases not matched to a gene: 16. DNA for the CDR3: TGTGCCAGCAGCCGCCCGGGGGGAGCGGGAGGGCCCAGTACAGATACGCAGTATTTT. Translated, it gives CASSRPGGAGGPSTDTQYF.

The chain uses TRBV5-6 and TRBJ2-1, with D maybe TRBD2 (5 bases). The CDR3 has 12 amino acids. Trimming stripped 6 bases from V and 5 bases from J, with 9 bases between. Germline V gives CDR1 SGHDT, CDR2 YYEEEE. CDR3 sequence reads: CASKLADNEQFF. Written as DNA, the CDR3 is TGTGCCAGCAAGCTAGCAGACAATGAGCAGTTCTTC.

This chain joins TRBV6-5 and TRBJ2-3; perhaps TRBD2 as D (5 bases). Germline CDR1 MNHEY, CDR2 SVGAGI. Trimming left V 8 bases short and J 2 bases short, with 8 bases between. This CDR3 is 12 amino acids long. Here the CDR3 DNA reads TGTGCCAGCTGCCGGGACACAGATACGCAGTATTTT. It is translated as CASCRDTDTQYF.

V and J are TRBV19 and TRBJ1-1; 9 bases line up with TRBD1. There are 15 residues in the CDR3. With 4 bases clipped from V and 3 bases from J, the junction kept 6 bases outside the gene matches. The germline gives CDR1 LNHDA, CDR2 SQIVND (reference sequence). The CDR3 spells CASSNGQGRDTEAFF. The DNA for the CDR3 is TGTGCCAGTAGTAATGGACAGGGGAGGGACACTGAAGCTTTCTTT. The full variable domain, in which reference TRBV19 and TRBJ1-1 provide the parts outside the CDR3, is DGGITQSPKYLFRKEGQNVTLSCEQNLNHDAMYWYRQDPGQGLRLIYYSQIVNDFQKGDIAEGYSVSREKKESFPLTVTSAQKNPTAFYLCASSNGQGRDTEAFFGQGTRLTVV.

A note on this clone: Other DNA sequences in this specimen translate into the identical CDR3. The chain couples TRBV7-9 to TRBJ2-1, with 9 bases fitting TRBD2. The CDR3 is made up of 16 amino acids. The J segment lost 1 base and the V segment lost 2 bases, leaving 3 bases of the junction unmatched. From germline, CDR1 is SEHNR and CDR2 FQNEAQ (reference sequence). CDR3 residues: CASSLTAGGSYNEQFF. The CDR3 nucleotides are TGTGCCAGCAGCTTAACAGCGGGAGGATCCTACAATGAGCAGTTCTTC.